This T cell receptor (beta chain) was identified in a study of T cells in Graves' hyperthyroidism and ophthalmopathy. RNA transcripts served as the template for amplifying TCR beta CDR3 regions. A first-round RT-PCR of the TCR CDR3 used the HTBI primer set. Via MiXCR, TCRdb re-called the multiplex PCR reads, giving one row per CDR3 protein. The sample contains fewer than 650,000 distinct CDR3 sequences, 12% to 15% of which appear only once. This CDR3 region has 15 residues. Looked up from germline, CDR1 is SGHKS and CDR2 is YYEKEE (reference sequence). With respect to this clonotype: At one of its ends the junction is not consistent with the germline gene, which may arise from a read error.

Specimen: blood. The TCR comes from a woman in her 40s with Graves' hyperthyroidism. V is TRBV5-5 and J is TRBJ2-7; 11 nucleotides match TRBD2. This chain's CDR3 is CASRLGTSGGSEQYF. The CDR3 DNA sequence: TGTGCCAGCAGATTGGGGACTAGCGGTGGTAGTGAGCAGTACTTC.